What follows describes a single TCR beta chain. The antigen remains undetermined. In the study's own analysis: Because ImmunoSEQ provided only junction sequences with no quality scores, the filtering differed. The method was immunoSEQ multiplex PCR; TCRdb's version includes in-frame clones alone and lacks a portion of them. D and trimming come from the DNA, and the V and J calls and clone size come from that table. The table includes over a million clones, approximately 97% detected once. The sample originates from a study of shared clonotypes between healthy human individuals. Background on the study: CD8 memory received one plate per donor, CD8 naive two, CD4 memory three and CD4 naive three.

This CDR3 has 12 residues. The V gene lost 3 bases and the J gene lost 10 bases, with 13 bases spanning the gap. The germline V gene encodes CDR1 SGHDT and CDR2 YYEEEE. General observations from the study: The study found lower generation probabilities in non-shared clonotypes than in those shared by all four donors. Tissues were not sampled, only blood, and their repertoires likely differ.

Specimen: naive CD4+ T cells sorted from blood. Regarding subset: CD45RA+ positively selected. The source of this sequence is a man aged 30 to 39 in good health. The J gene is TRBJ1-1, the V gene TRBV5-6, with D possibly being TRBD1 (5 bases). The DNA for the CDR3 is TGTGCCAGCAGCTCCTGGGGGAGTGGAGCTTTCTTT. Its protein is CASSSWGSGAFF.